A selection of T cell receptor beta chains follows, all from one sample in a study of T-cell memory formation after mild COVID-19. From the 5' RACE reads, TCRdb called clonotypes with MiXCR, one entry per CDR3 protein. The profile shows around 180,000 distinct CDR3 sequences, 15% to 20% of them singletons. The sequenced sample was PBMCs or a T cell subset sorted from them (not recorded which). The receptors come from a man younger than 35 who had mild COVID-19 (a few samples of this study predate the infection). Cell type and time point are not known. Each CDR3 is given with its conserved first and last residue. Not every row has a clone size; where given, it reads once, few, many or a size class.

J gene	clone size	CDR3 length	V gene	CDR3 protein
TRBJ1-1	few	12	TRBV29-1	CSVESGGTEAFF
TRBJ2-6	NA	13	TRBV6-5	CASSRFGANVLTF
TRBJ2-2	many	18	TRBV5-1	CASSLESGRGWNTGELFF
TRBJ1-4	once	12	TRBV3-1	CASSVGSEKLFF
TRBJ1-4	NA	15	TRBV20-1	CSASTVGGPNEKLFF
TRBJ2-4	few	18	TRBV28	CASSLGLAGSLAKNIQYF
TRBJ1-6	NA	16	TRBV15	CATSRFSGTGNSPLHF
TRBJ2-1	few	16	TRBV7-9	CASSLALGSSYNEQFF
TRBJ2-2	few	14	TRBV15	CATTPTSFTGELFF
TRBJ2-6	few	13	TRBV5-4	CASSRVGANVLTF
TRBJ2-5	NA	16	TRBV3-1	CASSLPSGELQETQYF
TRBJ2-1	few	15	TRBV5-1	CASSLGFGGPNEQFF
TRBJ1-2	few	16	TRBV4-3	CASSQDRQLRNYGYTF
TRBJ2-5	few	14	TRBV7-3	CASSLGGPQETQYF
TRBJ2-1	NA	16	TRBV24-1	CATSDLYGTTDNEQFF
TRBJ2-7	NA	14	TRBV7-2	CASSLGRQSYEQYF
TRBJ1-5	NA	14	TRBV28	CASRSTVPLSPQHF
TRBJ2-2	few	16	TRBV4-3	CASSQQTGWNTGELFF
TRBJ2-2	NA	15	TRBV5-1	CASSPPAWNTGELFF
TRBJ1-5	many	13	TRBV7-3	CASSKEVNQPQHF
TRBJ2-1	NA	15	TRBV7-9	CASSLVRGSYNEQFF
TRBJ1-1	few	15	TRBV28	CASSPDPPGGTEAFF
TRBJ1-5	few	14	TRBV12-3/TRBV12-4	CASNHQGPNQPQHF